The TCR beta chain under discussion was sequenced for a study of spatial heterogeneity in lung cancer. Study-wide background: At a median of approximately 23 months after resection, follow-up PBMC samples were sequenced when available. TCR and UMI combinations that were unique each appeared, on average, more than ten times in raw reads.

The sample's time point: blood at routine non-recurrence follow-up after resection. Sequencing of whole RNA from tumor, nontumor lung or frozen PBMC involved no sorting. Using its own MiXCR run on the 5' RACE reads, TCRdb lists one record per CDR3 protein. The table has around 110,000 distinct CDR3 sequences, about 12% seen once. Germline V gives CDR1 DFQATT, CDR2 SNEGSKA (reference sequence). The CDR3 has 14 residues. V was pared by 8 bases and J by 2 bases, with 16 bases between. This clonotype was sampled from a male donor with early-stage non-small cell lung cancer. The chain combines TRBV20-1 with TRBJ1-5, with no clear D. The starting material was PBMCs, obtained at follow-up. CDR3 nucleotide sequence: TGCAGTATAGACGCCGGAGGTGGCAATCAGCCCCAGCATTTT. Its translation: CSIDAGGGNQPQHF.